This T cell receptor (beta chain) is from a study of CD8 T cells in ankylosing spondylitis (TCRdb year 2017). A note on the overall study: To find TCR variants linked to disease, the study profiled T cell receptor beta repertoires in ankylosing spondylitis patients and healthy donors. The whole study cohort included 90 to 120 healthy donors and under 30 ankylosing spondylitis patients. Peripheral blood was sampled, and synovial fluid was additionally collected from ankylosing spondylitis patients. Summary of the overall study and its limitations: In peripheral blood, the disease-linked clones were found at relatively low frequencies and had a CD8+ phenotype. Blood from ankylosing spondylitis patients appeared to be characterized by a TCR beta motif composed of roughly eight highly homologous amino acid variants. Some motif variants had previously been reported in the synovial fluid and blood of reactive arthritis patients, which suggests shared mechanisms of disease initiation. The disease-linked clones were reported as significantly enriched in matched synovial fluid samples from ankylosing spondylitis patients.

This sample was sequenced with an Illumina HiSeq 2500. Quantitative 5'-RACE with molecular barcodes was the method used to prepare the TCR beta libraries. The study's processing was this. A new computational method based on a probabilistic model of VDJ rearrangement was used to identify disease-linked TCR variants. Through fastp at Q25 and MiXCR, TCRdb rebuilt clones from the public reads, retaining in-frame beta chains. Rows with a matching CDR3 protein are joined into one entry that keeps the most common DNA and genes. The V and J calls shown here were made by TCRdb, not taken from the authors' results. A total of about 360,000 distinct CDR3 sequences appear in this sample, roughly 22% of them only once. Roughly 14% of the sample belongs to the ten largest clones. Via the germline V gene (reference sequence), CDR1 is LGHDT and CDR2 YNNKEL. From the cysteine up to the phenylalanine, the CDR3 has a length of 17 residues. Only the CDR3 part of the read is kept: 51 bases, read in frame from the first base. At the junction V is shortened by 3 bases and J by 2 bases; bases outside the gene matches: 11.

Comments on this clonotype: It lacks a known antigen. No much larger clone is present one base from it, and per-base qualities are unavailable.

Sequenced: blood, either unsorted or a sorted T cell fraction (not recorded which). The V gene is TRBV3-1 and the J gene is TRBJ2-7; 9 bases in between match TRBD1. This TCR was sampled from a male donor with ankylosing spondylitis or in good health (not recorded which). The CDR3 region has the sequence CASSQGLAGQGAYEQYF. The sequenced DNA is TGTGCCAGCAGCCAGGGTCTGGCGGGACAGGGCGCCTACGAGCAGTACTTC.